This TCR beta chain emerged from a study of post-analysis software for immune sequencing data. Study at large: Multiple sclerosis in the patients followed relapsing-remitting, secondary progressive and progressive-relapsing courses. Study conclusions and caveats: In multiple sclerosis, normalized Chao1 diversity was significantly below that of controls. The five TRBV segments detected at higher frequency in patients than in controls included TRBV5-6, TRBV5-1 and TRBV20-1.

Unique molecular identifiers were built into the TCR beta cDNA libraries. Some 500,000 cDNA molecules came from 1 to 10 million T cells. TCRdb reanalysed the PCR reads using MiXCR and keeps one entry per CDR3 protein. The sample lists around 710,000 distinct CDR3 sequences, approximately 44% occurring once. Germline CDR1 reads SQVTM; CDR2 reads ANQGSEA. V was cut by 6 bases and J by 7 bases, with 27 bases left in between. CDR3 length equals 16 residues. A word on this clonotype: Its antigen is as yet unknown.

This TCR derives from a girl aged 5 to 17 with multiple sclerosis. Sample: blood. This chain links TRBV29-1 with TRBJ2-5, with unresolved D. The CDR3 region has the DNA TGCAGCGTCGCCCCTTTGGGTAGCACGGTACAATCGACCCAGTACTTC. Its translation: CSVAPLGSTVQSTQYF.